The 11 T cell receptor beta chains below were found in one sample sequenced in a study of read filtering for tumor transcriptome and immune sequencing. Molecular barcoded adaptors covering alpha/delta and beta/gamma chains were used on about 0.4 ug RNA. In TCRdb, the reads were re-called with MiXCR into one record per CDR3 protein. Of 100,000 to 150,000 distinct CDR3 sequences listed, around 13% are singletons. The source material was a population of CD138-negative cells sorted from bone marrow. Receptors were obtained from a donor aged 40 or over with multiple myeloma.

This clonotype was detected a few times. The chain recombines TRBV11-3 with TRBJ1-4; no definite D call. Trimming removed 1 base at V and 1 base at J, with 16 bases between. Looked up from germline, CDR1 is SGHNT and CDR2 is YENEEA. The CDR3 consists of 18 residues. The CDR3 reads CASSLGRMALGTNEKLFF. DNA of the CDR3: TGTGCCAGCAGCTTAGGTCGTATGGCCCTGGGAACTAATGAAAAACTGTTTTTT.

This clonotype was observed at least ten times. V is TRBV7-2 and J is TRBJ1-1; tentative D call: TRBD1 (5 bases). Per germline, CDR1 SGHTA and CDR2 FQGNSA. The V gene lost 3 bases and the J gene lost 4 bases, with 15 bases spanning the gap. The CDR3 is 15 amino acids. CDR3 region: CASSFFTSGGTEAFF. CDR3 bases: TGTGCCAGCAGCTTTTTCACATCGGGGGGCACTGAAGCTTTCTTT.

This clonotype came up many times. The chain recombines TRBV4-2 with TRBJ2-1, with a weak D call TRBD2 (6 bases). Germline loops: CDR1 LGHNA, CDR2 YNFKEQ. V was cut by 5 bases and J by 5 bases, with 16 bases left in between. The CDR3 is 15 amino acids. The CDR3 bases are TGTGCCAGCAGCAAGAGGGCGGGAATAGACAATGAGCAGTTCTTC. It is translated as CASSKRAGIDNEQFF.

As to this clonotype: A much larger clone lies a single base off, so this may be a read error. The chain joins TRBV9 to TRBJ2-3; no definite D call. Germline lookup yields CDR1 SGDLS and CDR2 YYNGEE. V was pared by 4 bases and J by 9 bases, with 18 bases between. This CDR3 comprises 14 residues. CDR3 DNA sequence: TGTGCCAGCAGCAGCGACGACCGAGCACCAACGCAGTATTTT. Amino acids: CASSSDDRAPTQYF.

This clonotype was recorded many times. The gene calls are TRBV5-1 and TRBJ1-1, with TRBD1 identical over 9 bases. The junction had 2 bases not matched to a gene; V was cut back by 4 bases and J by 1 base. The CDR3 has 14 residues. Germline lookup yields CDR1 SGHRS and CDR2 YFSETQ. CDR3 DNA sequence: TGCGCCAGCAGCGTGGACAGGGGGAACACTGAAGCTTTCTTT. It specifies CASSVDRGNTEAFF.

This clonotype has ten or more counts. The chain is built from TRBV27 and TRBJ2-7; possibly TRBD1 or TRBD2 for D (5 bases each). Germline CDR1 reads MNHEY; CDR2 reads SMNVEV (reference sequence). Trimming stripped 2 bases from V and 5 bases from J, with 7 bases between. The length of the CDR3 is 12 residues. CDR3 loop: CASSLGGHEQYF. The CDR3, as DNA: TGTGCCAGCAGTTTAGGGGGACACGAGCAGTACTTC.

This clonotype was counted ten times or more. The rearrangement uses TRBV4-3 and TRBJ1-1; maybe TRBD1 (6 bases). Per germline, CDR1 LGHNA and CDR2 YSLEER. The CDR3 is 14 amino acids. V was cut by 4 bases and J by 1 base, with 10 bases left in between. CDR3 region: CASSPGAQNTEAFF. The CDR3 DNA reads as TGCGCCAGCAGCCCGGGGGCTCAGAACACTGAAGCTTTCTTT.

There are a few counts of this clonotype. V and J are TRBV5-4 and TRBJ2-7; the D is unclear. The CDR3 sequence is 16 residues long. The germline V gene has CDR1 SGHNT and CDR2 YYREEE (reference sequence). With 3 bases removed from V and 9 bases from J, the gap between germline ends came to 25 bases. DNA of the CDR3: TGTGCCAGCAGCTCGACCGACGCGCAACTCCTAGACTGGCAGTACTTC. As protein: CASSSTDAQLLDWQYF.

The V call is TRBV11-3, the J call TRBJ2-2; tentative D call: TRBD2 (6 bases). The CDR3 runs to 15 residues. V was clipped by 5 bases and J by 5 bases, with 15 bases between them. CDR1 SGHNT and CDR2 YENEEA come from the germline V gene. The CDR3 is CASSRRGWETGELFF. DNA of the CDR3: TGTGCCAGCAGCCGGCGGGGCTGGGAGACCGGGGAGCTGTTTTTT.

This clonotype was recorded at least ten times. CDR3 residues: CASSKSWTTQIGRTQYF. The CDR3, as DNA: TGTGCCAGCAGCAAATCCTGGACAACACAGATAGGGCGAACGCAGTATTTT. The chain has TRBV7-2 and TRBJ2-3, with D possibly matching TRBD1 (5 bases). The CDR3 is 17 residues long. Germline assignment: CDR1 SGHTA and CDR2 FQGNSA. Trimming removed 5 bases at V and 9 bases at J, with 27 bases between.

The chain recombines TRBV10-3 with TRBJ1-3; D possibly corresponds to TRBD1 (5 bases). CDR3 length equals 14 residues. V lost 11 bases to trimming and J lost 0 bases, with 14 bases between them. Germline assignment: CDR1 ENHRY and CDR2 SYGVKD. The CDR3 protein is CALQDILSGNTIYF. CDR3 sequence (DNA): TGTGCCCTACAGGATATTCTCTCTGGAAACACCATATATTTT.